The 27 T cell receptor beta chains given below trace back to one sample, sequenced in a study of T cell changes during pregnancy in multiple sclerosis. Measured with immunoSEQ multiplex PCR; TCRdb has only the in-frame clones, and not every one. This sample has roughly 30,000 clones, with 89% found just once. Sample: CD8+ T cells from peripheral blood mononuclear cells, taken after pregnancy. These receptors were taken from a female donor with multiple sclerosis, enrolled in a pregnancy study.

V gene TRBV6-1 combines with J gene TRBJ2-3; D is perhaps TRBD1 (5 bases). The V end was cut by 1 base, the J end by 6 bases, with 11 bases between. Germline CDR1 reads MNHNS; CDR2 reads SASEGT. The CDR3 has 14 residues. DNA of the CDR3: TGTGCCAGCAGTGAAGAAAGCAGGGTCGATACGCAGTATTTT. Its translation is CASSEESRVDTQYF.

V usage is TRBV27 and J usage is TRBJ2-3; D unresolved. CDR1 and CDR2 from the germline V gene are MNHEY and SMNVEV (reference sequence). V lost 2 bases to trimming and J lost 6 bases, with 3 bases between them. CDR3 length: 11 amino acids. The CDR3 region has the DNA TGTGCCAGCAGTTTAGGCGATACGCAGTATTTT. Translating it yields CASSLGDTQYF.

This clone showed up just a few times. The chain has TRBV6-1 and TRBJ2-3, with 12 bases lining up with TRBD2. The CDR3 loop spans 15 amino acids. Germline CDR1 reads MNHNS; CDR2 reads SASEGT. V gave up 4 bases and J gave up 2 bases; unmatched junction bases: 1. The CDR3 spells CASSGLAGDTDTQYF. The CDR3 nucleotides are TGTGCCAGCAGTGGACTAGCGGGAGACACAGATACGCAGTATTTT.

CDR3 sequence (DNA): TGTGCCAGCTCAGCACAGGTCCGAACGGGAGGACGCAATCAGCCCCAGCATTTT. Its protein product is CASSAQVRTGGRNQPQHF. The chain couples TRBV18 to TRBJ1-5, with D possibly being TRBD1 (5 bases). Germline V gene lookup returns CDR1 KGHSH and CDR2 LQKENI. V gave up 5 bases and J gave up 2 bases, with 22 bases separating them. The CDR3 runs to 18 residues.

V gene TRBV4-1 combines with J gene TRBJ1-5; no clear D. CDR1 MGHRA and CDR2 YSYEKL come from the germline V gene. V was clipped by 0 bases and J by 10 bases, with 19 bases between them. The length of the CDR3 is 16 residues. CDR3 region: CASSQEEDPRVGPQHF. The CDR3 nucleotides read TGCGCCAGCAGCCAAGAGGAGGACCCCCGGGTCGGCCCCCAGCATTTT.

This clone was counted a few times. V usage is TRBV4-1 and J usage is TRBJ1-5; D unresolved. The V end was cut by 0 bases, the J end by 4 bases, with 13 bases between. CDR1 is MGHRA, CDR2 YSYEKL, per germline. This CDR3 is built from 16 residues. This CDR3 reads CASSQDTSQTNQPQHF. The CDR3 DNA sequence: TGCGCCAGCAGCCAAGATACGTCGCAGACAAATCAGCCCCAGCATTTT.

The chain employs TRBV11-3 and TRBJ2-2; D gene uncertain. Germline CDR1 and CDR2: SGHNT and YENEEA. The ends were cut back, 0 bases at V and 4 bases at J, with 9 bases in the middle. The CDR3 has 15 residues. The CDR3 reads CASSLDHSLTGELFF. The CDR3, as DNA: TGTGCCAGCAGCTTAGACCACAGCCTCACCGGGGAGCTGTTTTTT. Using reference TRBV11-3 and TRBJ2-2 for the parts outside the CDR3, the full variable domain is EAGVVQSPRYKIIEKKQPVAFWCNPISGHNTLYWYLQNLGQGPELLIRYENEEAVDDSQLPKDRFSAERLKGVDSTLKIQPAELGDSAVYLCASSLDHSLTGELFFGEGSRLTVL.

CDR3 coding DNA: TGTGCCAGTAGCCTAGTAGAGGGATCTCGGAATGAGCAGTTCTTC. It codes for CASSLVEGSRNEQFF. This rearrangement joins TRBV19 to TRBJ2-1; maybe TRBD2 (5 bases). V lost 6 bases and J 7 bases, leaving 19 bases between the germline ends. CDR3 length equals 15 residues. Germline assignment: CDR1 LNHDA and CDR2 SQIVND (reference sequence).

J is TRBJ1-1 and V is TRBV7-6, with TRBD1 matching 8 bases. Germline CDR1 reads SGHVS; CDR2 reads FNYEAQ. The trim removed 2 bases at V and 5 bases at J, leaving 13 bases unmatched. The CDR3 is made up of 17 amino acids. CDR3 in amino acids: CASSLRGQGARSTEAFF. As DNA, the CDR3 is TGTGCCAGCAGCTTAAGGGGTCAGGGGGCGCGATCGACTGAAGCTTTCTTT.

The rearrangement links TRBV4-2 to TRBJ2-5, with a possible D match to TRBD2 (5 bases). The CDR3 has 20 amino acids. Trimming removed 0 bases from V and 1 base from J, with 24 bases in between. Germline V gene sequence: CDR1 LGHNA, CDR2 YNFKEQ. The CDR3 sequence: CASSQEVLLRQRGIQETQYF. The CDR3 DNA sequence: TGTGCCAGCAGCCAAGAGGTCCTCCTCCGTCAGCGAGGGATCCAAGAGACCCAGTACTTC.

The chain combines TRBV9 with TRBJ2-5, with 8 bases aligning to TRBD1. Unmatched junction bases numbered 8, after V lost 4 bases and J lost 3 bases. This CDR3 region has 15 residues. Germline CDR1 SGDLS, CDR2 YYNGEE. The CDR3 reads CASSQRDRRKETQYF. The CDR3 DNA reads as TGTGCCAGCAGCCAAAGGGACAGGAGGAAAGAGACCCAGTACTTC.

This clone was seen just once. The chain combines TRBV19 with TRBJ1-5; 7 bases are shared with TRBD1. CDR3 length equals 14 residues. The V and J ends lost 6 bases and 7 bases, in that order; junction bases with no gene match: 9. Germline V gene data show CDR1 as LNHDA and CDR2 as SQIVND (reference sequence). This chain's CDR3 is CASRAPDRTQPQHF. CDR3 sequence (DNA): TGTGCCAGTAGAGCCCCGGACAGGACACAGCCCCAGCATTTT.

This clone appeared a single time. The rearrangement links TRBV15 to TRBJ2-4, with TRBD2 matching over 11 bases. The germline CDR1 and CDR2 sequences are LNHNV and YYDKDF (reference sequence). The CDR3 length is 15 residues. V gave up 1 base and J gave up 8 bases; unmatched junction bases: 4. The CDR3 reads CATSRVAGGPDIQYF. The CDR3 coding sequence is TGTGCCACCAGCAGAGTAGCGGGAGGGCCGGACATTCAGTACTTC.

As DNA, the CDR3 is TGTGCCAGTAGCTTTGGGCTCGCCACCGGGGAGCTGTTTTTT. Protein sequence: CASSFGLATGELFF. V gene TRBV19 combines with J gene TRBJ2-2; D ambiguous. The germline gives CDR1 LNHDA, CDR2 SQIVND (reference sequence). The ends were cut back, 6 bases at V and 4 bases at J, with 12 bases in the middle. There are 14 residues in the CDR3. Supplemented by reference TRBV19 and TRBJ2-2, the full variable domain reads DGGITQSPKYLFRKEGQNVTLSCEQNLNHDAMYWYRQDPGQGLRLIYYSQIVNDFQKGDIAEGYSVSREKKESFPLTVTSAQKNPTAFYLCASSFGLATGELFFGEGSRLTVL.

The CDR3 DNA reads as TGCGCCAGCAGCTTAAGAGGACACCAGACCTACGAGCAGTACTTC. It translates to CASSLRGHQTYEQYF. The rearrangement uses TRBV5-1 and TRBJ2-7; TRBD1 is a possible D gene (5 bases). The CDR3 covers 15 residues. The V and J ends lost 2 bases and 2 bases respectively, with 14 bases between them. Germline values: CDR1 SGHRS, CDR2 YFSETQ.

This sequence joins TRBV9 and TRBJ2-1; TRBD1 is a possible D gene (6 bases). The V gene lost 1 base and the J gene lost 0 bases, with 11 bases spanning the gap. Per germline, CDR1 SGDLS and CDR2 YYNGEE. The CDR3 extends over 16 amino acids. The CDR3: CASSVMDSVSYNEQFF. As DNA, the CDR3 is TGTGCCAGCAGCGTAATGGACAGCGTCTCCTACAATGAGCAGTTCTTC.

This chain links TRBV30 with TRBJ2-7, with D perhaps TRBD2 (6 bases). Germline CDR1 is GTSNPN and CDR2 is SVGIG (reference sequence). The CDR3 is 12 residues long. With 5 bases removed from V and 5 bases from J, the gap between germline ends came to 13 bases. The CDR3 protein is CAWAWGDDEQYF. CDR3 bases: TGTGCCTGGGCGTGGGGGGATGACGAGCAGTACTTC.

The J gene is TRBJ2-3, the V gene TRBV15; D is possibly TRBD2 (6 bases). The CDR3 contains 15 residues. V lost 0 bases to trimming and J lost 5 bases, with 12 bases between them. From germline, CDR1 is LNHNV and CDR2 YYDKDF (reference sequence). CDR3 sequence: CATSRDGTGVDTQYF. The DNA of the CDR3 is TGTGCCACCAGCAGAGACGGAACGGGAGTAGATACGCAGTATTTT.

The chain joins TRBV27 to TRBJ1-4; 8 bases are shared with TRBD1. Germline V lookup: CDR1 MNHEY, CDR2 SMNVEV (reference sequence). Trimming removed 5 bases from V and 7 bases from J; junction bases left unmatched: 6. This CDR3 region has 14 residues. CDR3 loop: CASSRQGLSEKLFF. The CDR3 DNA follows: TGTGCCAGCAGTCGACAGGGGTTGAGTGAAAAACTGTTTTTT.

The rearrangement uses TRBV25-1 and TRBJ2-7, with a tentative D call TRBD2 (6 bases). V shed 3 bases and J shed 6 bases, with 21 bases lying between them. CDR1 is MGHDK and CDR2 is SYGVNS in the germline V gene. The CDR3 totals 16 residues. The CDR3 loop reads CASSDTDKLKGGEQYF. CDR3 nucleotides: TGTGCCAGCAGTGACACGGACAAACTGAAGGGAGGCGAGCAGTACTTC.

This chain uses TRBV7-3 with TRBJ2-2; a possible D gene is TRBD1 (6 bases). Germline CDR1 is SGHTA and CDR2 is FQGTGA. The V end was cut by 1 base, the J end by 0 bases, with 9 bases between. The CDR3 length is 16 residues. CDR3 sequence (DNA): TGTGCCAGCAGCTTAATGGGGACACCGAACACCGGGGAGCTGTTTTTT. Translating it yields CASSLMGTPNTGELFF. Based on the CDR3 plus reference TRBV7-3 and TRBJ2-2, the full variable domain is GAGVSQTPSNKVTEKGKYVELRCDPISGHTALYWYRQSLGQGPEFLIYFQGTGAADDSGLPNDRFFAVRPEGSVSTLKIQRTERGDSAVYLCASSLMGTPNTGELFFGEGSRLTVL.

The rearrangement joins TRBV29-1 to TRBJ2-7; tentative D call: TRBD1 (5 bases). From germline, CDR1 is SQVTM and CDR2 ANQGSEA. This CDR3 has 12 residues. V was cut by 5 bases and J by 1 base, with 9 bases left in between. CDR3 bases: TGCAGCGTTAAAGGACATTCCTACGAGCAGTACTTC. Residues: CSVKGHSYEQYF.

As DNA, the CDR3 is TGCAGCGCAGATGAGGGAACAGATACGCAGTATTTT. Protein: CSADEGTDTQYF. This chain links TRBV29-1 with TRBJ2-3; weak D call: TRBD2 (5 bases). The CDR3 totals 12 residues. Trimming took 7 bases from V and 3 from J, leaving 11 bases between them. In germline, CDR1 is SQVTM, CDR2 ANQGSEA.

This clone was recorded once. This chain links TRBV7-9 with TRBJ2-7; no firm D call. CDR1 SEHNR and CDR2 FQNEAQ come from the germline V gene (reference sequence). This CDR3 has 14 residues. Trimming removed 5 bases from V and 2 bases from J, with 13 bases in between. This CDR3 is CASSMSPGAYEQYF. In DNA form, the CDR3 reads TGTGCCAGCAGCATGAGCCCCGGAGCCTACGAGCAGTACTTC.

V is TRBV5-5 and J is TRBJ1-1, with 11 bases identical to TRBD1. This CDR3 region has 14 residues. The ends lost 3 bases at V and 4 bases at J; junction bases unmatched: 2. CDR1 and CDR2 from the germline V gene are SGHKS and YYEKEE (reference sequence). As DNA, the CDR3 is TGTGCCAGCAGCTCGGGACAGGGGGTCACTGAAGCTTTCTTT. Protein sequence: CASSSGQGVTEAFF.

Worth noting for this clone: Other DNA sequences of this sample code for an identical CDR3. The chain recombines TRBV27 with TRBJ1-5; TRBD1 matches at 7 bases. V shed 8 bases, J shed 0 bases, and the junction held 7 bases outside the gene matches. This CDR3 is built from 15 residues. Germline V gene data show CDR1 as MNHEY and CDR2 as SMNVEV (reference sequence). The CDR3 nucleotides read TGTGCCAGCGCCCGCGACAGGGATAGCAATCAGCCCCAGCATTTT. Translating gives CASARDRDSNQPQHF.

This rearrangement joins TRBV27 to TRBJ1-5, with D unclear. The germline V gene has CDR1 MNHEY and CDR2 SMNVEV (reference sequence). Trimming pared 0 bases from V and 3 bases from J, leaving 6 bases between. The CDR3 consists of 14 residues. The DNA of the CDR3 is TGTGCCAGCAGTTTATCCGGAGACAATCAGCCCCAGCATTTT. It specifies CASSLSGDNQPQHF.